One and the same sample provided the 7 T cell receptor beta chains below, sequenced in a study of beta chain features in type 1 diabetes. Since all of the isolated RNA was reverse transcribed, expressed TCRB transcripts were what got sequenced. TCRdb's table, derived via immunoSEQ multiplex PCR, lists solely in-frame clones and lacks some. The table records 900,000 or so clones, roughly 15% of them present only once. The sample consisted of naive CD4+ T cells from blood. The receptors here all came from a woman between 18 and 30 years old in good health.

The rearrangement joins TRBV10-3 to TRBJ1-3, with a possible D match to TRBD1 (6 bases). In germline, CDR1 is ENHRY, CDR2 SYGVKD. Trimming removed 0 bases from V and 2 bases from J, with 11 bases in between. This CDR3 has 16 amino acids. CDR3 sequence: CAISESQGKAGNTIYF. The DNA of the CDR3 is TGTGCCATCAGTGAGTCGCAGGGGAAGGCTGGAAACACCATATATTTT.

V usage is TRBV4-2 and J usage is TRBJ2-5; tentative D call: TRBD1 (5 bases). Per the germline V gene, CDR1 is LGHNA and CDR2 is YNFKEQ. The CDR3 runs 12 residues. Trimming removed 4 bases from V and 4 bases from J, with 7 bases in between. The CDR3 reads CASSRQSETQYF. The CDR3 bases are TGTGCCAGCAGCCGACAGTCAGAGACCCAGTACTTC.

The CDR3 is CASSLGVEGYEQYF. The CDR3 region has the DNA TGTGCCAGCAGTTTGGGCGTGGAGGGCTACGAGCAGTACTTC. The chain combines TRBV28 with TRBJ2-7, with D maybe TRBD2 (6 bases). Germline lookup yields CDR1 MDHEN and CDR2 SYDVKM. V shed 3 bases and J shed 3 bases, with 12 bases lying between them. This CDR3 has 14 residues.

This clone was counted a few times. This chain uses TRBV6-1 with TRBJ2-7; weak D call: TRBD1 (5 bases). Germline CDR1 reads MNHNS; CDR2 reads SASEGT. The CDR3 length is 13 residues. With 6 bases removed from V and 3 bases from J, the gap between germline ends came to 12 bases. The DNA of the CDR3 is TGTGCCAGCAGGGCGACAGCCCTCTACGAGCAGTACTTC. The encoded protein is CASRATALYEQYF.

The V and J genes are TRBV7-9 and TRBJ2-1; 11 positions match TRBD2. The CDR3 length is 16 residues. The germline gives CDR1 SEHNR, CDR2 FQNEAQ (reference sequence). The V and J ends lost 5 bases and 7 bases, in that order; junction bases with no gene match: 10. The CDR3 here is CASSPISGRGVNEQFF. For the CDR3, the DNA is TGTGCCAGCAGCCCAATTAGCGGGAGGGGAGTGAATGAGCAGTTCTTC.

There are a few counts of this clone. CDR3 coding DNA: TGTGCCAGCAGCCCGCGACTAGCGGGAGGCTACACCGGGGAGCTGTTTTTT. It is translated as CASSPRLAGGYTGELFF. The gene calls are TRBV13 and TRBJ2-2, with 13 bases that match TRBD2. V lost 5 bases and J lost 3; bases outside the gene matches: 6. CDR1 PRHDT and CDR2 FYEKMQ come from the germline V gene (reference sequence). There are 17 residues in the CDR3. Drawing the rest from reference TRBV13 and TRBJ2-2, the complete variable domain is AAGVIQSPRHLIKEKRETATLKCYPIPRHDTVYWYQQGPGQDPQFLISFYEKMQSDKGSIPDRFSAQQFSDYHSELNMSSLELGDSALYFCASSPRLAGGYTGELFFGEGSRLTVL.

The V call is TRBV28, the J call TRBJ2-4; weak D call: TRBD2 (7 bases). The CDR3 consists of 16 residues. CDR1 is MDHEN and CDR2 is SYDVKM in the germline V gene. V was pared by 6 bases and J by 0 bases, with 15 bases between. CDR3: CASSPTGRGAKNIQYF. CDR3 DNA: TGTGCCAGCAGCCCTACAGGGAGGGGAGCCAAAAACATTCAGTACTTC. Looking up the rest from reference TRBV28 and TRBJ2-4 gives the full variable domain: DVKVTQSSRYLVKRTGEKVFLECVQDMDHENMFWYRQDPGLGLRLIYFSYDVKMKEKGDIPEGYSVSREKKERFSLILESASTNQTSMYLCASSPTGRGAKNIQYFGAGTRLSVL.